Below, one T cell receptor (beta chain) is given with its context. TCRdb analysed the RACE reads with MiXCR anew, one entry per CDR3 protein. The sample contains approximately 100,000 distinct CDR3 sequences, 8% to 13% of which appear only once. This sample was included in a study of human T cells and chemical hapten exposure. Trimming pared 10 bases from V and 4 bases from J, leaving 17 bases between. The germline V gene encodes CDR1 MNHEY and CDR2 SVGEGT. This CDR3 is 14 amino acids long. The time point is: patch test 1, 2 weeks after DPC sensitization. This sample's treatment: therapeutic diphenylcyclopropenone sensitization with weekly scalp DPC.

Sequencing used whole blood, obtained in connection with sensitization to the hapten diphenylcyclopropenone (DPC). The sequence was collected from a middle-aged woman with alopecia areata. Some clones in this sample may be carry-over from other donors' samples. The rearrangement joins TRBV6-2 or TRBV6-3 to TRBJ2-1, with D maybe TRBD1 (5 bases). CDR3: CAIKQDSLYNEQFF. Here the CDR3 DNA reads TGTGCCATAAAACAAGACAGCCTATACAATGAGCAGTTCTTC.